The clone carrying this T cell receptor (beta chain) was observed a handful of times. The antigen is undetermined. The data originate from a study of CD8+ T cells in alopecia areata. Study in general: Among treated patients, oral tofacitinib was administered at 5 to 10 mg twice daily.

The CDR3 totals 19 residues. V lost 4 bases to trimming and J lost 1 base; unmatched junction nucleotides: 13. From germline, CDR1 is SGDLS and CDR2 YYNGEE. Treatment described: oral pan-JAK inhibitor, 5-10 mg twice daily. The study's findings and limits: Clonality was higher in lesional than normal scalp, especially in alopecia totalis/universalis. Having just one nonresponder leaves the connection between baseline CD8+ expansion and response unresolved. The study found that many expanded lesional clones persisted in scalp and blood during tofacitinib.

cDNA serving as the sequencing template came from extracted, reverse transcribed RNA. Assay used: immunoSEQ multiplex PCR; TCRdb lists only in-frame clones, some missing. The sample lists approximately 180,000 clones, roughly 50% occurring once. Material: CD8+ T cells sorted from blood, obtained at week 24, from a patient treated with tofacitinib. The sequence was obtained from a human donor with alopecia areata. The V call is TRBV9, the J call TRBJ2-6, with 8 bases lining up with TRBD1. CDR3 nucleotides: TGTGCCAGCAGCACCCGCCCGACAGGGGCGGGTTCTGGGGCCAACGTCCTGACTTTC. As protein: CASSTRPTGAGSGANVLTF.